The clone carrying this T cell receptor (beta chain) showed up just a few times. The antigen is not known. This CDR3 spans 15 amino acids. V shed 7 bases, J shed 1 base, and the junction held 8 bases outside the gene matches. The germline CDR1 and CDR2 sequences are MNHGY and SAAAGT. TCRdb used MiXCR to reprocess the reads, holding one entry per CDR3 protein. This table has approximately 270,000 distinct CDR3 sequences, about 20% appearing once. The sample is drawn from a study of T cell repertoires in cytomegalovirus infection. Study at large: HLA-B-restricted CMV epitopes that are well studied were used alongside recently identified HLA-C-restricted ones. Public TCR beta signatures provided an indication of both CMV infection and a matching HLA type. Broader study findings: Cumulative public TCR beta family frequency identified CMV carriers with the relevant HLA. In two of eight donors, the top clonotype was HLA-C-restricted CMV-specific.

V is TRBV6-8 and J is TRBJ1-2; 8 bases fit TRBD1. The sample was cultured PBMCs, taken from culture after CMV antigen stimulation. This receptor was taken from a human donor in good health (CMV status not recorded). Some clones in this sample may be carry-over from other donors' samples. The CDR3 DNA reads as TGTGCCAGCACCTTAGGGGGACAGGTTAACTATGGCTACACCTTC. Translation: CASTLGGQVNYGYTF.